This T cell receptor beta chain derives from a study of T cell repertoires in cytomegalovirus infection. About the research overall: Selection of CMV epitopes for the study included recently identified HLA-C-restricted and well-studied HLA-B-restricted ones. Findings and limits, study-wide: HLA-C-restricted CMV clonotypes gave the most frequent clonotype in two of eight donors. The cumulative frequency of public TCR beta families identified carriers of CMV plus the relevant HLA.

TCRdb re-analysed the reads in MiXCR, keeping a single row per CDR3 protein. The sample has about 920,000 distinct CDR3 sequences, roughly 31% seen once. This clonotype came up many times. The antigen remains undetermined. At one of its ends the junction is not consistent with the germline gene, which may arise from a read error. The TCR sequence derives from a human donor in good health (CMV status not recorded). Some clones in this sample may be carry-over from other donors' samples. Sequencing was performed on cultured CD8+ T cells from PBMCs, taken from culture after CMV antigen stimulation.

In nucleotides, the CDR3 is TGCGCCAGCAGCCCCTCCGGGCCCTACAATGAGCAGTTCTTC. Translated: CASSPSGPYNEQFF. The V and J genes are TRBV27 and TRBJ2-1; no clear D gene. The germline gives CDR1 MNHEY, CDR2 SMNVEV (reference sequence). This CDR3 has 14 amino acids.